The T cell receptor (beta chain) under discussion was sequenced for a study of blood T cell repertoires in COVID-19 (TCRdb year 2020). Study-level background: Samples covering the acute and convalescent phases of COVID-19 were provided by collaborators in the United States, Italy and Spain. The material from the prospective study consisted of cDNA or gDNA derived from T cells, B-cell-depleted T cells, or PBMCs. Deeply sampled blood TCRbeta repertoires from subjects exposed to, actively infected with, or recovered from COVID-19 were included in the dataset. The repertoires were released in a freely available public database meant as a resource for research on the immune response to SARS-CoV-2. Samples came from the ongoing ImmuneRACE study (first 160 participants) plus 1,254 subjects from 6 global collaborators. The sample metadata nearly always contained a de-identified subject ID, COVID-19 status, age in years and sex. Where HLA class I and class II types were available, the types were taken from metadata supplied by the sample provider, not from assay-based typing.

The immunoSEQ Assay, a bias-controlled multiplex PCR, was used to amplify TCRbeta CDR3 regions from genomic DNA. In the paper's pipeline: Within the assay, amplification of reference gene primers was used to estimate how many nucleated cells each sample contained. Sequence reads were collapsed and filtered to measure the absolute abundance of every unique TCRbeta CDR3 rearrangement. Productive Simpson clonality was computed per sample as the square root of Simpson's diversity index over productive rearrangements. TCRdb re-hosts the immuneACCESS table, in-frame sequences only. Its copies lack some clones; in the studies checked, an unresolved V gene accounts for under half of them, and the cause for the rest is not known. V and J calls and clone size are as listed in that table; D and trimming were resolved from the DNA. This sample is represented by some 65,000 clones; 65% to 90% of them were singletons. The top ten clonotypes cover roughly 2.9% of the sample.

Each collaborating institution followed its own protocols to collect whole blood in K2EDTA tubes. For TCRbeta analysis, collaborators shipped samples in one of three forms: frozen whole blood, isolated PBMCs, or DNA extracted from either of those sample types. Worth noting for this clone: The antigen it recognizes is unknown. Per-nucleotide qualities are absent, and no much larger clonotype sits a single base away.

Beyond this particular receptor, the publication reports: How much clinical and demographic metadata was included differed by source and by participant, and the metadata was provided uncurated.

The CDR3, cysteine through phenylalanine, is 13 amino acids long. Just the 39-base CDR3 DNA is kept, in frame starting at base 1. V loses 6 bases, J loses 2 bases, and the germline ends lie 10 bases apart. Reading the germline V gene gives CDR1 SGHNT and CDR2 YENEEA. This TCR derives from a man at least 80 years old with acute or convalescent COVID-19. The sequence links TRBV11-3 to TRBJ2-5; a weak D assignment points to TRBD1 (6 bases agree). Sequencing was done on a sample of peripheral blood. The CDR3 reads CASRPTGQETQYF. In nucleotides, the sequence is TGTGCCAGCAGACCTACAGGGCAAGAGACCCAGTACTTC.